The 31 T cell receptor beta chains below come from one sample, sequenced in a study of blood T cell repertoires in COVID-19 (dated by TCRdb to 2020 to 2021). The method behind the library was the immunoSEQ multiplex PCR assay. TCRdb provides this immuneACCESS table in a form limited to in-frame rearrangements. Some clones are lacking; in checked studies, under half of them reflect an unresolved V gene, and why the rest are absent is not known. The sample table shows about 140,000 clones, and approximately 91% are seen once. Approximately 1.8% of the sample belongs to the ten largest clones. Sequencing was done on a sample of peripheral blood. These receptors were taken from a man in his 70s with acute or convalescent COVID-19.

The CDR3 DNA reads as TGTGCCAGCAGCTTAACAACAGGGGGCTACACTGAAGCTTTCTTT. It codes for CASSLTTGGYTEAFF. The chain has TRBV7-9 and TRBJ1-1, with TRBD1 matching 9 bases. The CDR3 consists of 15 residues. Unmatched junction bases numbered 4, after V lost 2 bases and J lost 3 bases. Germline V gene lookup returns CDR1 SEHNR and CDR2 FQNEAQ (reference sequence).

The chain employs TRBV30 and TRBJ2-1; TRBD2 matches 13 bases. Per germline, CDR1 GTSNPN and CDR2 SVGIG (reference sequence). Germline trimming cut 2 bases from V and 8 bases from J; bases unmatched to any gene: 6. This CDR3 has 15 amino acids. DNA for the CDR3: TGTGCCTGGAGTCCGGGACTAGCGGGATTGTATGAGCAGTTCTTC. Amino acids: CAWSPGLAGLYEQFF.

This clone is a singleton in its sample. V gene TRBV7-2 combines with J gene TRBJ1-1; D might be TRBD1 (6 bases). Germline V CDR1 and CDR2: SGHTA, FQGNSA. Between the trimmed V and J ends, which lost 2 bases and 5 bases, there was a span of 12 bases. CDR3 length: 14 residues. DNA of the CDR3: TGTGCCAGCAGCTTATCAGGGGTTAGTACTGAAGCTTTCTTT. This gives the protein CASSLSGVSTEAFF. The full variable domain, with the rest looked up from reference TRBV7-2 and TRBJ1-1, is GAGVSQSPSNKVTEKGKDVELRCDPISGHTALYWYRQSLGQGLEFLIYFQGNSAPDKSGLPSDRFSAERTGGSVSTLTIQRTQQEDSAVYLCASSLSGVSTEAFFGQGTRLTVV.

This CDR3 is CASSETGGSGELFF. The CDR3 coding sequence is TGCGCCAGCAGCGAGACAGGGGGCTCCGGGGAGCTGTTTTTT. This chain uses TRBV10-2 with TRBJ2-2; TRBD1 matches 10 bases. V shed 6 bases, J shed 6 bases, and the junction held 4 bases outside the gene matches. Germline CDR1 and CDR2: WSHSY and SAAADI. The CDR3 length is 14 residues.

A remark on this clone: One end of the junction fails to match germline, which may point to a read error. The chain carries TRBV3-1 (or the pseudogene TRBV3-2) and TRBJ2-5; 10 bases align to TRBD2. This CDR3 has 17 amino acids. Germline V lookup: CDR1 LGHDT, CDR2 YNNKEL (reference sequence). The CDR3 bases are TGTGCCAGCAGCCAAGTTCGCAGCGGGAGGGCCCAAAAGACCCAGTACTTC. It encodes CASSQVRSGRAQKTQYF.

The chain recombines TRBV19 with TRBJ2-7, with 9 positions matching TRBD1. V lost 7 bases to trimming and J lost 0 bases; unmatched junction nucleotides: 7. CDR1 is LNHDA, CDR2 SQIVND, per germline (reference sequence). The length of the CDR3 is 15 residues. The CDR3 loop is CASTTGTGSSYEQYF. CDR3 in DNA: TGTGCCAGTACAACGGGGACAGGGAGCTCCTACGAGCAGTACTTC.

The J gene is TRBJ2-1, the V gene TRBV19; TRBD1 matches at 9 bases. The CDR3 is 19 residues long. Germline V gene sequence: CDR1 LNHDA, CDR2 SQIVND (reference sequence). V shed 1 base and J 1 base; nucleotides not matched to a gene: 11. The CDR3 bases are TGTGCCAGTAGTATAGTGGGGACAGGGTCCCGCCCTTCCTACAATGAGCAGTTCTTC. It codes for CASSIVGTGSRPSYNEQFF.

This sequence joins TRBV19 and TRBJ1-6, with TRBD1 matching over 8 bases. Germline CDR1 is LNHDA and CDR2 is SQIVND (reference sequence). This CDR3 has 15 residues. Germline trimming cut 6 bases from V and 8 bases from J; bases unmatched to any gene: 9. Here the CDR3 reads CASRPGTGGDSPLHF. The CDR3 nucleotides read TGTGCCAGTAGGCCCGGGACAGGAGGGGATTCACCCCTCCACTTT.

V usage is TRBV5-1 and J usage is TRBJ2-5, with D perhaps matching TRBD2 (5 bases). This CDR3 spans 13 amino acids. The germline CDR1 and CDR2 sequences are SGHRS and YFSETQ. V lost 3 bases and J lost 5, with 11 bases in between. In DNA form, the CDR3 reads TGCGCCAGCAGCTGGACTGAAAGGGAGACCCAGTACTTC. Its translation is CASSWTERETQYF.

The chain recombines TRBV7-9 with TRBJ1-4; unclear D gene. Germline assignment: CDR1 SEHNR and CDR2 FQNEAQ (reference sequence). The CDR3 is 14 residues long. Trimming left V 7 bases short and J 0 bases short, with 9 bases between. CDR3 nucleotide sequence: TGTGCCAGCACTTACAGCTCAACTAATGAAAAACTGTTTTTT. It encodes CASTYSSTNEKLFF.

J is TRBJ2-3 and V is TRBV7-8, with 11 bases aligning to TRBD2. V lost 0 bases, J lost 9 bases, and 11 bases stayed unmatched. There are 17 residues in the CDR3. The germline V gene encodes CDR1 SGHVS and CDR2 FQNEAQ. In DNA form, the CDR3 reads TGTGCCAGCAGCTTAGCGAATCTAGCGGGGGGCCCCAGGACGCAGTATTTT. The encoded protein is CASSLANLAGGPRTQYF.

This chain joins TRBV19 and TRBJ2-7; no clear D gene. Germline CDR1 LNHDA, CDR2 SQIVND (reference sequence). This CDR3 is built from 15 residues. Trimming removed 5 bases at V and 1 base at J, with 15 bases between. CDR3 sequence reads: CASSEAGGRSYEQYF. In DNA, the CDR3 is TGTGCCAGTAGTGAAGCCGGCGGCAGATCCTACGAGCAGTACTTC.

J is TRBJ2-1 and V is TRBV10-3; weak D call: TRBD2 (6 bases). Germline-derived CDR1 and CDR2 are ENHRY and SYGVKD. The ends were cut back, 4 bases at V and 6 bases at J, with 13 bases in the middle. This CDR3 region has 14 residues. The CDR3 DNA reads as TGTGCCATCAGTGGCCATGGAGGGGCCAATGAGCAGTTCTTC. Amino acids: CAISGHGGANEQFF.

The V call is TRBV28, the J call TRBJ2-7; 9 positions agree with TRBD1. CDR1 and CDR2 from the germline V gene are MDHEN and SYDVKM. Germline trimming cut 5 bases from V and 4 bases from J; bases unmatched to any gene: 12. This CDR3 comprises 16 residues. CDR3 DNA sequence: TGTGCCAGCAGTGCCCTTGTTGTGGGACAGGGTTACGAGCAGTACTTC. This sequence encodes CASSALVVGQGYEQYF.

This clone was detected only a few times. J is TRBJ1-4 and V is TRBV30; the D is unclear. V was clipped by 2 bases and J by 7 bases, with 11 bases between them. Germline values: CDR1 GTSNPN, CDR2 SVGIG (reference sequence). This CDR3 region has 13 residues. The chain's CDR3 is CAWSLGVREKLFF. The CDR3 coding sequence is TGTGCCTGGAGTTTGGGAGTCCGTGAAAAACTGTTTTTT.

This clone has more than one count but fewer than ten. The V call is TRBV19, the J call TRBJ2-7; TRBD1 might be the D (6 bases). The V gene lost 5 bases and the J gene lost 2 bases, with 7 bases spanning the gap. CDR3 size: 12 residues. Germline V gene sequence: CDR1 LNHDA, CDR2 SQIVND (reference sequence). Here the CDR3 DNA reads TGTGCCAGTAGTGGGGACACCTACGAGCAGTACTTC. It translates to CASSGDTYEQYF.

The chain uses TRBV6-4 and TRBJ1-5; maybe TRBD1 (6 bases). The V gene lost 11 bases and the J gene lost 6 bases, with 17 bases spanning the gap. The CDR3 runs 13 residues. CDR1 is MRHNA and CDR2 is SNTAGT in the germline V gene. The CDR3 sequence: CAGGHREFQPQHF. The CDR3 DNA reads TGTGCCGGCGGCCACAGGGAATTTCAGCCCCAGCATTTT.

This rearrangement joins TRBV5-1 to TRBJ2-1; maybe TRBD1 (7 bases). The V end lost 4 bases, the J end lost 0 bases, and 11 bases lay between the germline ends. CDR3 length equals 15 residues. Germline values: CDR1 SGHRS, CDR2 YFSETQ. The CDR3 loop reads CASSPQGGSYNEQFF. CDR3 sequence (DNA): TGCGCCAGCAGCCCCCAGGGGGGCTCCTACAATGAGCAGTTCTTC.

The chain employs TRBV2 and TRBJ1-1, with 7 bases identical to TRBD1. Germline V gene data show CDR1 as SNHLY and CDR2 as FYNNEI. This CDR3 is built from 15 residues. After removal of 6 bases from V and 6 bases from J, the junction contained 13 bases not matched to a gene. The CDR3 bases are TGTGCCAGCAGGACCAACAGGGGCCATGGCCCTGAAGCTTTCTTT. Translating gives CASRTNRGHGPEAFF.

The chain carries TRBV27 and TRBJ2-7, with 9 bases fitting TRBD1. The CDR3 sequence is 15 residues long. The germline CDR1 and CDR2 sequences are MNHEY and SMNVEV (reference sequence). Losses at the gene ends were 6 bases for V and 8 bases for J; bases not matched to a gene: 14. The CDR3 is CASRRGQGLGLQQYF. The CDR3 DNA reads as TGTGCCAGCAGAAGGGGACAGGGACTCGGCCTGCAGCAGTACTTC.

The J gene is TRBJ1-2, the V gene TRBV29-1; the D is unclear. This CDR3 is built from 12 residues. Germline CDR1 is SQVTM and CDR2 is ANQGSEA. The ends were cut back, 4 bases at V and 3 bases at J, with 9 bases in the middle. The DNA of the CDR3 is TGCAGCGTTGGACGGACTGACTATGGCTACACCTTC. Amino acid sequence: CSVGRTDYGYTF.

V usage is TRBV3-1 (or the pseudogene TRBV3-2) and J usage is TRBJ1-1; 7 bases match TRBD1. The CDR3 sequence is 14 residues long. The ends lost 1 base at V and 4 bases at J; junction bases unmatched: 3. Germline loops: CDR1 LGHDT, CDR2 YNNKEL (reference sequence). For the CDR3, the DNA is TGTGCCAGCAGCCAAGGACAGGGTAGCACTGAAGCTTTCTTT. This codes for CASSQGQGSTEAFF.

V usage is TRBV30 and J usage is TRBJ2-5; D remains ambiguous. Germline assignment: CDR1 GTSNPN and CDR2 SVGIG (reference sequence). V lost 3 bases and J 3 bases, leaving 2 bases between the germline ends. This CDR3 contains 10 residues. The CDR3 DNA sequence: TGTGCCTGGAGCAAAGAGACCCAGTACTTC. Translated: CAWSKETQYF.

The rearrangement uses TRBV14 and TRBJ1-4; TRBD1 is a possible D gene (5 bases). The CDR3 sequence is 15 residues long. CDR1 SGHDN and CDR2 FVKESK come from the germline V gene. V was cut by 2 bases and J by 8 bases, with 15 bases left in between. This CDR3 reads CASSQYAGPFEKLFF. The CDR3 DNA is TGTGCCAGCAGCCAATATGCGGGACCATTCGAAAAACTGTTTTTT.

The rearrangement links TRBV7-2 to TRBJ2-1, with unresolved D. CDR3 length: 14 residues. Trimming pared 8 bases from V and 0 bases from J, leaving 11 bases between. In germline, CDR1 is SGHTA, CDR2 FQGNSA. In DNA form, the CDR3 reads TGTGCCAGCGACTCATTGAGCTCCTACAATGAGCAGTTCTTC. Its translation: CASDSLSSYNEQFF. Variable domain in full (rest from reference TRBV7-2 and TRBJ2-1): GAGVSQSPSNKVTEKGKDVELRCDPISGHTALYWYRQSLGQGLEFLIYFQGNSAPDKSGLPSDRFSAERTGGSVSTLTIQRTQQEDSAVYLCASDSLSSYNEQFFGPGTRLTVL.

This chain uses TRBV11-2 with TRBJ1-5; perhaps TRBD1 as D (5 bases). Deletions cut 5 bases from V and 7 bases from J, with 18 bases between. From germline, CDR1 is SGHAT and CDR2 FQNNGV. The CDR3 loop spans 15 amino acids. The CDR3 loop reads CASSRQGGEGQPQHF. In DNA, the CDR3 is TGTGCCAGCAGCCGGCAAGGAGGGGAGGGCCAGCCCCAGCATTTT.

The chain employs TRBV19 and TRBJ1-5; the D is unclear. Deletions cut 6 bases from V and 9 bases from J, with 18 bases between. Germline V gives CDR1 LNHDA, CDR2 SQIVND (reference sequence). The CDR3 has 14 amino acids. CDR3 sequence: CASSGRELVRPQHF. The CDR3 nucleotides are TGTGCCAGTAGCGGTAGGGAGCTGGTTCGGCCCCAGCATTTT.

The chain recombines TRBV3-1 (or the pseudogene TRBV3-2) with TRBJ2-7; D may be TRBD1 (6 bases). V was shortened by 1 base and J by 3 bases, with 10 bases between the two germline ends. CDR3 length equals 14 residues. Looked up from germline, CDR1 is LGHDT and CDR2 is YNNKEL (reference sequence). This chain's CDR3 is CASSQGDKRYEQYF. CDR3 nucleotides: TGTGCCAGCAGCCAAGGGGACAAACGCTACGAGCAGTACTTC.

The J gene is TRBJ1-6, the V gene TRBV5-1; no clear D gene. The germline gives CDR1 SGHRS, CDR2 YFSETQ. V dropped 0 bases and J dropped 8 bases, with 15 bases sitting between them. The CDR3 is 16 residues long. The CDR3 loop is CASSLVSSRRDSPLHF. In nucleotides, the CDR3 is TGCGCCAGCAGCTTGGTGTCCTCCCGGCGGGATTCACCCCTCCACTTT.

The V call is TRBV29-1, the J call TRBJ2-1; TRBD1 might be the D (5 bases). V shed 5 bases and J shed 10 bases, with 15 bases lying between them. Germline CDR1 is SQVTM and CDR2 is ANQGSEA. The CDR3 sequence is 12 residues long. CDR3 sequence reads: CSVLGQGLEQFF. In DNA form, the CDR3 reads TGCAGCGTTCTCGGCCAGGGCTTGGAGCAGTTCTTC.

The CDR3 DNA sequence: TGTGCCAGCAGGTCGACAGGGGGGGGTGGCTACACCTTC. Amino acids: CASRSTGGGGYTF. This rearrangement joins TRBV28 to TRBJ1-2, with TRBD1 matching 9 bases. Germline V gene sequence: CDR1 MDHEN, CDR2 SYDVKM. Trimming took 6 bases from V and 7 from J; bases not matched to a gene: 6. The CDR3 is 13 residues long.